This T cell receptor beta chain was retrieved from a study of beta chain features in type 1 diabetes. Notes on the study in general: Cells with high TCR expression could be over-represented by cDNA sequencing. In all four CD4+ subsets, TCRB CDR3 length was significantly, moderately reduced in type 1 diabetes.

Reverse transcribing all isolated RNA meant expressed TCRB transcripts were sequenced. The protocol was immunoSEQ multiplex PCR, while the TCRdb copy is restricted to in-frame clones and leaves out a portion. The sample consists of a few hundred thousand clones, roughly an eighth of them appearing once. This clone showed up just a few times. Its specificity is not known. This CDR3 contains 12 residues. V lost 7 bases and J 13 bases, leaving 17 bases between the germline ends. Germline CDR1 and CDR2: LNHDA and SQIVND (reference sequence). Sequencing was done on a sample of naive CD4+ T cells from blood. The chain recombines TRBV19 with TRBJ1-5, with D perhaps matching TRBD1 (5 bases). The TCR was taken from a man aged 25-45 years with type 1 diabetes. DNA of the CDR3: TGTGCCAGTAATCCAGATGCGGGGCCTCAGCATTTT. It encodes CASNPDAGPQHF.